This T cell receptor beta chain comes out of a study of blood T cell repertoires in COVID-19. Whole-study context: The cDNA or gDNA used as material had been derived from T cells, B-cell-depleted T cells, or PBMCs.

Germline V gene data show CDR1 as LNHDA and CDR2 as SQIVND (reference sequence). Trimming cost V 0 bases and J 4 bases, with 9 bases left between them. The CDR3 sequence is 15 residues long. Data came from immunoSEQ multiplex PCR; TCRdb stores just in-frame clones and leaves some out. The table shows roughly 14,000 clones, with about 87% occurring only once. The source material was peripheral blood. The chain recombines TRBV19 with TRBJ2-2, with D possibly being TRBD1 (6 bases). The TCR comes from a human donor in a cohort sampled during active COVID-19. The CDR3 sequence: CASSIERTATGELFF. The CDR3 coding sequence is TGTGCCAGTAGTATAGAAAGGACAGCCACCGGGGAGCTGTTTTTT.